A selection of T cell receptor beta chains follows, all from one sample in a study of T cells in Graves' hyperthyroidism and ophthalmopathy. One entry per CDR3 protein results from TCRdb running MiXCR on the multiplex PCR reads. This repertoire shows 150,000 or so distinct CDR3 sequences, over 7.5% found once; its top ten account for around 21%. The sequenced material came from blood. Source of these receptors: a woman under 30 with Graves' hyperthyroidism that later progressed to Graves' ophthalmopathy. CDR3s include the opening cysteine and the closing phenylalanine or tryptophan. Fields, in order: J gene, V gene, D gene, clone size, CDR3 DNA, CDR3 protein. D genes are given only for firm matches. Clone size appears in some rows only: once, few, many, or a class for an expanded clone.

TRBJ2-2	TRBV5-1	-	many	TGCGCCAGCAGCTTGGCCTGGGAGCTGTTTTTT	CASSLAWELFF
TRBJ2-7	TRBV20-1	-	many	TGCAGTGCTCCCTGGACAGACTACGAGCAGTACTTC	CSAPWTDYEQYF
TRBJ2-4	TRBV28	-	-	TGTGCCAGCAGGTTGACCGACGGCCTCTTGTACTTC	CASRLTDGLLYF
TRBJ2-1	TRBV19	-	many	TGTGCCAGTAGTATTCAGGGGAGCTCCTACAATGAGCAGTTCTTC	CASSIQGSSYNEQFF
TRBJ1-5	TRBV4-1	-	few	TGCGCCAGCAGCCAAGAGGGGGCGCAGAATCAGCCCCAGCATTTT	CASSQEGAQNQPQHF
TRBJ1-4	TRBV20-1	-	many	TGCAGTGCTCTGGACGGGTCGTCCGAAAAACTGTTTTTT	CSALDGSSEKLFF
TRBJ1-6	TRBV20-1	-	few	TGCAGTGCTAGAGATCTCTTAGGGGCGAGCTCCTATAATTCACCCCTCCACTTT	CSARDLLGASSYNSPLHF
TRBJ2-2	TRBV15	TRBD1	-	TGTGCCACCAGCACAAAGGACAGGGGGCTAGAGGAGCTGTTTTTT	CATSTKDRGLEELFF
TRBJ2-2	TRBV27	-	many	TGTGCCAGCAGATCCGCGGACAGGAACACCGGGGAGCTGTTTTTT	CASRSADRNTGELFF
TRBJ2-1	TRBV7-8	TRBD2	many	TGTGCCAGCAGCTTCCCTACTAGCGGGAGCTCCTACAATGAGCAGTTCTTC	CASSFPTSGSSYNEQFF
TRBJ2-1	TRBV19	TRBD1	few	TGTGCCAGTAGTATCGACCAGCCGGGACAGGGGTCCGCTGAGCAGTTCTTC	CASSIDQPGQGSAEQFF
TRBJ2-7	TRBV4-2	TRBD1	few	TGTGCCAGCAGCCAGGCTCTTACAGGGGGTCCCATTTCAAGGGAGCAGTACTTC	CASSQALTGGPISREQYF
TRBJ1-1	TRBV15	-	many	TGTGCCACCAGCAGAGCACCCACAGGGAACACTGAAGCTTTCTTT	CATSRAPTGNTEAFF
TRBJ2-3	TRBV9	-	few	TGTGCCAGCAGCGCTAGACCCTCAGGGGTTTCCACAGATACGCAGTATTTT	CASSARPSGVSTDTQYF
TRBJ2-7	TRBV2	-	many	TGTGCCAGCAGTGGGGCCAGGGGGGTTCTGCACGAGCAGTACTTC	CASSGARGVLHEQYF
TRBJ2-7	TRBV12-3/TRBV12-4	-	many	TGTGCCAGCAGTAGGGGTCCGAGCTCCTACGAGCAGTACTTC	CASSRGPSSYEQYF
TRBJ2-1	TRBV10-3	-	few	TGTGCCATCAGTGAGCCTAGCGACAGCTCCTACAATGAGCAGTTCTTC	CAISEPSDSSYNEQFF
TRBJ1-1	TRBV6-5	-	-	TGTGCCAGCAGCTTCACTAGTAGTGCTGAAGCTTTCTTT	CASSFTSSAEAFF
TRBJ1-1	TRBV6-5	-	many	TGTGCCAGCAGTTACTCAAGGGGCCGGAACACTGAAGCTTTCTTT	CASSYSRGRNTEAFF
TRBJ1-2	TRBV30	TRBD1	many	TGTGCCTGGAGTCCCTCGGACAGGGGGCGCGGCTACACCTTC	CAWSPSDRGRGYTF
TRBJ2-3	TRBV7-3	TRBD2	many	TGTGCCAGCAGCTTAGGGGTAGCGGGAGAATTTCGGGCGCAGTATTTT	CASSLGVAGEFRAQYF
TRBJ2-1	TRBV10-3	TRBD2	few	TGTGCCATCAGTGAGCCAGCCACTAGCGGGAGGCGGGGTGAGCAGTTCTTC	CAISEPATSGRRGEQFF
TRBJ1-2	TRBV27	-	many	TGTGCCAGCAGTTTATTCTCGGCTCGGGAATCGATGTCGGGCTACACCTTC	CASSLFSARESMSGYTF
TRBJ1-5	TRBV30	-	many	TGTGCCTGGAGTGTATTGTCAGGGCAAAATCAGCCCCAGCATTTT	CAWSVLSGQNQPQHF
TRBJ2-7	TRBV2	-	many	TGTGCCAGCAGTGATGGCCAAATGGGATCGACCTACGAGCAGTACTTC	CASSDGQMGSTYEQYF
TRBJ1-1	TRBV2	-	many	TGTGCCAGCAGTGAGGGGCCCCTAGGGAGGGCCGGGGACACTGAAGCTTTCTTT	CASSEGPLGRAGDTEAFF
TRBJ2-4	TRBV9	-	few	TGTGCCAGCAGCGTTTTGGGGGTTGGGGACATTCAGTACTTC	CASSVLGVGDIQYF
TRBJ2-3	TRBV2	-	many	TGTGCCAGCAGTTGGGGGCTGGCGGACACAGATACGCAGTATTTT	CASSWGLADTDTQYF
TRBJ1-6	TRBV27	TRBD1	-	TGTGCCAGCAGTGAACAGGGGTCTTGGGATTCACCCCTCCACTTT	CASSEQGSWDSPLHF
TRBJ2-1	TRBV28	TRBD2	many	TGTGCCAGCACCCCCCCTAGCGGAGCCAGCTCCTACAATGAGCAGTTCTTC	CASTPPSGASSYNEQFF
TRBJ1-1	TRBV29-1	-	many	TGCAGCGTAGAGGTGGGGATGAACACTGAAGCTTTCTTT	CSVEVGMNTEAFF
TRBJ1-1	TRBV19	TRBD1	many	TGTGCCAGTAGTCGACAGGGAGAGACTGAAGCTTTCTTT	CASSRQGETEAFF
TRBJ2-7	TRBV19	-	-	TGTGCCAGTACCGGGGGAAGCTCCTACGAGCAGTACTTC	CASTGGSSYEQYF
TRBJ1-4	TRBV27	-	many	TGTGCCAGCAGTCAGAGGTTGTTTCGGCCTGAAAAACTGTTTTTT	CASSQRLFRPEKLFF
TRBJ1-1	TRBV3-1	-	many	TGTGCCAGCAGCCCACAAATTCCTCCTAGCGCAGGGCCGAACACTGAAGCTTTCTTT	CASSPQIPPSAGPNTEAFF
TRBJ1-4	TRBV6-5	-	many	TGTGCCAGCAGTTACCAAGGGCCTGAGGGGGAAGAAAAACTGTTTTTT	CASSYQGPEGEEKLFF
TRBJ1-5	TRBV20-1	TRBD1	many	TGCAGCGCGCTTATAGGGACAGGAAGCAATCAGCCCCAGCATTTT	CSALIGTGSNQPQHF
TRBJ2-6	TRBV6-1	TRBD1	many	TGTGCCAGCAATGGACAGGGAGTTGCTGGGGCCAACGTCCTGACTTTC	CASNGQGVAGANVLTF
TRBJ1-2	TRBV5-6	TRBD1	few	TGTGCCAGCAGTCCACAAAAGACAGGGATAAGCTACACCTTC	CASSPQKTGISYTF
TRBJ2-3	TRBV18	TRBD2	-	TGTGCCAGCTCACCAGCGAGCGGGGGGGTCGGCACAGATACGCAGTATTTT	CASSPASGGVGTDTQYF
TRBJ2-7	TRBV7-3	-	many	TGTGCCGGCAGCTTAGGCGGAGTCTACGAGCAGTACTTC	CAGSLGGVYEQYF
TRBJ2-2	TRBV14	-	-	TGTGCCAGCAGCCAGACCCCGAAGCCCAGGGAGCTGTTTTTT	CASSQTPKPRELFF
TRBJ2-2	TRBV6-5	TRBD2	many	TGTGCCAGCAGTTACCGGGAGGATGGCTCCGGGGAGCTGTTTTTT	CASSYREDGSGELFF
TRBJ2-1	TRBV6-1	-	many	TGTGCCAGCAACCAACTAGGCGGGTCCTCCTACAATGAGCAGTTCTTC	CASNQLGGSSYNEQFF
TRBJ1-1	TRBV18	-	many	TGTGCCAGCTCGCGACAGATAAATGAAGCTTTCTTT	CASSRQINEAFF
TRBJ2-6	TRBV2	-	many	TGTGCCAGCACCTGGGACGGTAGCTCTGGGGCCAACGTCCTGACTTTC	CASTWDGSSGANVLTF
TRBJ2-3	TRBV3-1	TRBD2	many	TGTGCCAGCAGCGGAGGCGGGGGGGGCACAGATACGCAGTATTTT	CASSGGGGGTDTQYF
TRBJ1-5	TRBV30	-	many	TGTGCCTGGAGTGCGGGTAGGGCGGGAAATCAGCCCCAGCATTTT	CAWSAGRAGNQPQHF